Listed below are T cell receptor beta chains from one sample, sequenced in a study of blood T cell repertoires in COVID-19. Sequencing was performed with immunoSEQ multiplex PCR; in TCRdb, only in-frame clones are kept and a portion is missing. The sample carries approximately 75,000 clones, roughly 80% recorded once. The sample taken for sequencing was peripheral blood. These receptor sequences come from a woman of 80 years or more with acute or convalescent COVID-19. The CDR3 runs from the conserved cysteine through the conserved F or W. A D gene is named only where the DNA matches it firmly. Expanded clones get a size class; other rows say once, few or many, or leave the size out.

cdr3_aa | cdr3_nt | clone_size | j_call | v_call | d_call
CASSLEWGPSQETQYF | TGCGCCAGCAGCTTGGAGTGGGGGCCATCGCAAGAGACCCAGTACTTC | . | TRBJ2-5 | TRBV5-1 | .
CASSAQGESQETQYF | TGTGCCAGCAGCGCTCAGGGGGAAAGCCAAGAGACCCAGTACTTC | . | TRBJ2-5 | TRBV6-5 | TRBD1
CASSQDGTEQLYEQYF | TGTGCCAGCAGCCAAGATGGTACAGAACAACTCTACGAGCAGTACTTC | . | TRBJ2-7 | TRBV3-1/TRBV3-2 | .
CASSQVAGFTDTQYF | TGTGCCAGCAGCCAAGTAGCGGGGTTCACAGATACGCAGTATTTT | . | TRBJ2-3 | TRBV3-1/TRBV3-2 | TRBD2
CASSEQGANTEAFF | TGTGCCAGCAGTGAGCAGGGGGCGAACACTGAAGCTTTCTTT | . | TRBJ1-1 | TRBV6-1 | TRBD1
CASSRRQDYNSPLHF | TGTGCCAGCAGCCGACGACAGGACTATAATTCACCCCTCCACTTT | . | TRBJ1-6 | TRBV5-6 | .
CASRKQPKGPSYNSPLHF | TGTGCCAGCAGGAAACAGCCCAAGGGGCCCTCCTATAATTCACCCCTCCACTTT | . | TRBJ1-6 | TRBV2 | .
CASSPGTFSGNTIYF | TGTGCCAGCTCACCCGGTACGTTCTCTGGAAACACCATATATTTT | . | TRBJ1-3 | TRBV18 | .
CASSFKGARETQYF | TGCGCCAGCAGCTTTAAGGGGGCGCGGGAGACCCAGTACTTC | . | TRBJ2-5 | TRBV5-1 | TRBD1
CASSIGGARYNEQFF | TGTGCCAGTAGTATCGGGGGGGCTCGCTACAATGAGCAGTTCTTC | . | TRBJ2-1 | TRBV19 | TRBD2
CASSLAWGQTYEQYF | TGCGCCAGCAGCTTGGCCTGGGGACAGACTTACGAGCAGTACTTC | . | TRBJ2-7 | TRBV5-1 | TRBD1
CASTQTGAIEKLFF | TGTGCCAGCACCCAGACAGGGGCTATTGAAAAACTGTTTTTT | . | TRBJ1-4 | TRBV6-6 | TRBD1
CSASPSGGTDTQYF | TGCAGTGCTAGTCCTAGCGGGGGCACAGATACGCAGTATTTT | once | TRBJ2-3 | TRBV20-1 | TRBD2
CASSLEAAGNTIYF | TGTGCCAGCAGCTTAGAGGCGGCTGGAAACACCATATATTTT | . | TRBJ1-3 | TRBV7-9 | .
CASSEASGYQETQYF | TGTGCCAGCAGTGAAGCTAGCGGGTACCAAGAGACCCAGTACTTC | . | TRBJ2-5 | TRBV6-1 | TRBD2
CASSLDPQHDYEQYF | TGCGCCAGCAGCTTGGACCCCCAACACGATTACGAGCAGTACTTC | once | TRBJ2-7 | TRBV5-1 | .
CASSLEGTGTEAFF | TGTGCCAGCAGCTTAGAAGGGACAGGTACTGAAGCTTTCTTT | once | TRBJ1-1 | TRBV11-2 | TRBD1
CASSTGQGRYTDTQYF | TGCGCCAGCAGCACGGGACAGGGGCGATATACAGATACGCAGTATTTT | . | TRBJ2-3 | TRBV5-1 | TRBD1
CASSLGSRGQGDTQYF | TGCGCCAGCAGCTTGGGGTCCAGGGGGCAAGGAGATACGCAGTATTTT | medium-sized | TRBJ2-3 | TRBV5-1 | TRBD1
CASSLASNSPLHF | TGCGCCAGCAGCTTGGCCTCCAATTCACCCCTCCACTTT | . | TRBJ1-6 | TRBV5-1 | .
CASSYARQETQYF | TGTGCCAGCAGTTACGCACGGCAAGAGACCCAGTACTTC | . | TRBJ2-5 | TRBV6-6 | .
CASSFRGGGAREQFF | TGTGCCAGCAGTTTTCGCGGCGGGGGGGCCCGTGAGCAGTTCTTC | . | TRBJ2-1 | TRBV6-5 | TRBD2
CASSQAGGTQYF | TGCGCCAGCAGCCAAGCGGGAGGTACGCAGTATTTT | few | TRBJ2-3 | TRBV4-1 | TRBD2
CASSHDGGTGSGEQYF | TGTGCCAGCAGCCACGATGGTGGGACAGGGTCTGGCGAGCAGTACTTC | . | TRBJ2-7 | TRBV11-1 | TRBD1
CAWSRNSNQPQHF | TGTGCCTGGAGCCGTAATAGCAATCAGCCCCAGCATTTT | . | TRBJ1-5 | TRBV30 | .
CASSSDSFTGELFF | TGCGCCAGCAGCTCGGACAGTTTCACCGGGGAGCTGTTTTTT | once | TRBJ2-2 | TRBV5-1 | .
CASSIAHRETQYF | TGTGCCAGTAGTATCGCACATCGAGAGACCCAGTACTTC | few | TRBJ2-5 | TRBV19 | .
CASSQGTGGGKPYEQYF | TGTGCCAGCAGCCAAGGGACCGGGGGGGGCAAGCCCTACGAGCAGTACTTC | medium-sized | TRBJ2-7 | TRBV3-1/TRBV3-2 | TRBD2
CASSLGGQGATEAFF | TGTGCCAGCAGCTTGGGCGGACAGGGGGCGACTGAAGCTTTCTTT | . | TRBJ1-1 | TRBV5-4 | TRBD1
CASSLEGQGYNEQFF | TGCGCCAGCAGCTTGGAGGGACAGGGATACAATGAGCAGTTCTTC | . | TRBJ2-1 | TRBV5-1 | TRBD1
CASSFGETQYF | TGTGCCAGCAGTTTCGGTGAGACCCAGTACTTC | . | TRBJ2-5 | TRBV12-3/TRBV12-4 | .
CASSSSGKYEQYF | TGTGCCAGCAGCTCTTCGGGGAAGTACGAGCAGTACTTC | . | TRBJ2-7 | TRBV9 | .
CASSQTDRGQETQYF | TGTGCCAGCAGCCAAACGGACAGGGGCCAAGAGACCCAGTACTTC | . | TRBJ2-5 | TRBV4-2 | TRBD1
CASSWDRNYGYTF | TGCGCCAGCAGCTGGGACAGGAACTATGGCTACACCTTC | once | TRBJ1-2 | TRBV5-1 | TRBD1
CASSLAPGYNSPLHF | TGCGCCAGCAGCTTGGCCCCGGGCTATAATTCACCCCTCCACTTT | . | TRBJ1-6 | TRBV5-1 | .
CASSPSGSTDTQYF | TGCGCCAGCAGCCCCAGCGGGAGCACAGATACGCAGTATTTT | . | TRBJ2-3 | TRBV5-1 | .
CASNYGTSNSPLHF | TGTGCCAGCAACTACGGGACATCGAATTCACCCCTCCACTTT | . | TRBJ1-6 | TRBV6-5 | .
CASSAPRQGLNEKLFF | TGTGCCAGCAGTGCACCCAGACAGGGACTTAATGAAAAACTGTTTTTT | once | TRBJ1-4 | TRBV6-1 | TRBD1
CASSTPGTQDSPLHF | TGTGCCAGCAGCACTCCCGGGACACAAGATTCACCCCTCCACTTT | few | TRBJ1-6 | TRBV7-9 | .
CAWRAGRNEQYF | TGTGCCTGGAGGGCGGGAAGGAACGAGCAGTACTTC | . | TRBJ2-7 | TRBV30 | .
CASSPPDRVNEQFF | TGTGCCAGCTCACCACCCGACAGGGTCAATGAGCAGTTCTTC | few | TRBJ2-1 | TRBV18 | TRBD1
CASSPVRNSPLHF | TGTGCCAGCAGCCCCGTCCGTAATTCACCCCTCCACTTT | few | TRBJ1-6 | TRBV3-1/TRBV3-2 | .
CASSLAGGTEAFF | TGTGCCAGCAGCTTAGCCGGGGGCACTGAAGCTTTCTTT | . | TRBJ1-1 | TRBV13 | .
CASSFTGGSVWSQYF | TGTGCCAGCTCGTTTACAGGGGGCTCGGTTTGGTCCCAGTACTTC | once | TRBJ2-5 | TRBV18 | TRBD1
CASGLSLRTGAGNTIYF | TGTGCTAGTGGTTTGTCCCTGAGGACAGGGGCTGGAAACACCATATATTTT | . | TRBJ1-3 | TRBV12-5 | TRBD1
CASSLSSGGAYEQYF | TGTGCCAGCAGCTTATCTAGCGGGGGGGCTTACGAGCAGTACTTC | . | TRBJ2-7 | TRBV7-2 | TRBD2